These 3 T cell receptor beta chains share one sample of origin, sequenced in a study of T cells in Graves' hyperthyroidism and ophthalmopathy. The CDR3 regions of TCR beta were amplified from RNA transcripts. RT-PCR in the first round (using the HTBI primer set) targeted the TCR CDR3. Each CDR3 protein is one row after TCRdb ran MiXCR on the multiplex PCR reads. The table records nearly 600,000 distinct CDR3 sequences, approximately 15% of them present only once. The sequencing input was blood. The receptors derive from a woman between 18 and 30 years old with Graves' ophthalmopathy.

This clonotype was seen a handful of times. Given the absence of the conserved phenylalanine or tryptophan at the CDR3 end, a read error is likely. The rearrangement joins TRBV7-9 to TRBJ2-7, with 15 bases aligning to TRBD2. Germline V gene data show CDR1 as SEHNR and CDR2 as FQNEAQ (reference sequence). The CDR3 contains 18 residues. J lost 4 bases, V lost 6 bases, and 13 bases had no gene match. For the CDR3, the DNA is TGTGCCAGCAGTTCAGGGACTAGCGGGAGGATTCCCCCTTACGAGCAGTACCTC. Encoded protein: CASSSGTSGRIPPYEQYL.

This clonotype was seen ten or more times. V gene TRBV27 combines with J gene TRBJ2-7; TRBD2 aligns across 8 bases. The length of the CDR3 is 13 residues. Per germline, CDR1 MNHEY and CDR2 SMNVEV (reference sequence). The V and J ends lost 7 bases and 6 bases, in that order; junction bases with no gene match: 8. CDR3 bases: TGTGCCAGCACACGGGAGGGATTCTCCGAGCAGTACTTC. It is translated as CASTREGFSEQYF.

This clonotype was counted many times. This chain connects TRBV4-1 to TRBJ1-2; weak D call: TRBD1 (5 bases). The CDR3 spans 16 residues. Germline V CDR1 and CDR2: MGHRA, YSYEKL. V lost 0 bases to trimming and J lost 2 bases, with 13 bases between them. The CDR3 sequence is CASSQEGAGANYGYTF. The CDR3, as DNA: TGCGCCAGCAGCCAAGAGGGCGCTGGGGCGAACTATGGCTACACCTTC.